The 11 T cell receptor beta chains listed next were all sequenced from one sample in a study of T cell responses to AZD1222 COVID-19 vaccine. This table comes from immunoSEQ multiplex PCR, and its TCRdb copy is limited to in-frame clones, with some not included. Of 140,000 or so clones in the sample, over 85% were seen once. The specimen was peripheral blood, collected on day 0 of AZD1222 vaccination. The origin of the receptors is an adult in good health.

CDR3 protein: CASSSTSNYNEQFF. The CDR3 nucleotides are TGCGCCAGCAGCTCAACTAGCAACTACAATGAGCAGTTCTTC. This chain links TRBV5-1 with TRBJ2-1, with D possibly being TRBD2 (6 bases). Germline CDR1 is SGHRS and CDR2 is YFSETQ. This CDR3 has 14 residues. V lost 3 bases, J lost 3 bases, and 10 bases lay in between.

The chain carries TRBV2 and TRBJ1-4; D is perhaps TRBD1 (5 bases). Germline CDR1 SNHLY, CDR2 FYNNEI. Trimming shortened V by 3 bases and J by 7 bases, and 12 bases separated the two germline ends. CDR3 length: 14 amino acids. CDR3 nucleotide sequence: TGTGCCAGCAGTGATGCCAGGGTATTTGAAAAACTGTTTTTT. Translated, it gives CASSDARVFEKLFF.

The chain recombines TRBV9 with TRBJ2-7; 13 bases are a match to TRBD2. In germline, CDR1 is SGDLS, CDR2 YYNGEE. The CDR3 has 18 residues. V trimming: 4 bases; J trimming: 6 bases; junction bases outside the gene matches: 16. Written as DNA, the CDR3 is TGTGCCAGCAGCCCAAGGACTAGCGGGGGCGTTAAGGAATTCGAGCAGTACTTC. Its translation is CASSPRTSGGVKEFEQYF.

This chain connects TRBV19 to TRBJ1-1, with a possible D match to TRBD1 (5 bases). Trimming left V 7 bases short and J 2 bases short, with 17 bases between. CDR3 length: 15 amino acids. Germline CDR1 is LNHDA and CDR2 is SQIVND (reference sequence). CDR3 in amino acids: CASKQPGLPNTEAFF. The CDR3 DNA follows: TGTGCCAGTAAACAACCGGGACTACCTAACACTGAAGCTTTCTTT.

The chain recombines TRBV5-4 with TRBJ2-1, with 9 bases that match TRBD2. The CDR3 totals 15 residues. The V segment lost 7 bases and the J segment 0 bases; nucleotides outside the gene matches: 5. Germline V gene sequence: CDR1 SGHNT, CDR2 YYREEE (reference sequence). This chain's CDR3 is CASRSGSFSYNEQFF. The CDR3 nucleotides read TGTGCCAGCCGTAGCGGGAGTTTCTCCTACAATGAGCAGTTCTTC. The whole variable domain, remainder taken from reference TRBV5-4 and TRBJ2-1, is ETGVTQSPTHLIKTRGQQVTLRCSSQSGHNTVSWYQQALGQGPQFIFQYYREEENGRGNFPPRFSGLQFPNYSSELNVNALELDDSALYLCASRSGSFSYNEQFFGPGTRLTVL.

The chain has TRBV5-6 and TRBJ1-2; tentatively, D is TRBD1 (5 bases). V was pared by 1 base and J by 3 bases, with 16 bases between. CDR3 length: 16 amino acids. CDR1 and CDR2 (germline): SGHDT, YYEEEE. The DNA of the CDR3 is TGTGCCAGCAGCTTGTGGGGCGCCCACCTCCACTATGGCTACACCTTC. Encoded protein: CASSLWGAHLHYGYTF.

The rearrangement links TRBV7-3 to TRBJ2-3; D gene unclear. Trimming shortened V by 3 bases and J by 0 bases, and 1 base separated the two germline ends. Germline loops: CDR1 SGHTA, CDR2 FQGTGA. The CDR3 has 12 amino acids. The CDR3 nucleotides read TGTGCCAGCAGCTTCAGCACAGATACGCAGTATTTT. Its translation is CASSFSTDTQYF.

The V gene is TRBV19, the J gene TRBJ2-3; 13 bases map to TRBD2. The CDR3 is made up of 16 amino acids. V lost 5 bases to trimming and J lost 6 bases; unmatched junction nucleotides: 8. The germline V gene has CDR1 LNHDA and CDR2 SQIVND (reference sequence). The CDR3 protein is CASSFRLAGGGDTQYF. For the CDR3, the DNA is TGTGCCAGTAGTTTCCGACTAGCGGGGGGAGGGGATACGCAGTATTTT.

The gene calls are TRBV27 and TRBJ1-5, with a weak D call TRBD1 (5 bases). Trimming removed 8 bases from V and 4 bases from J, with 12 bases in between. CDR1 is MNHEY, CDR2 SMNVEV, per germline (reference sequence). CDR3 size: 13 residues. CDR3 DNA sequence: TGTGCCAGCTATTCAGGGCGGAATCAGCCCCAGCATTTT. Protein sequence: CASYSGRNQPQHF.

The rearrangement links TRBV7-2 to TRBJ1-1, with no clear D. The V gene lost 3 bases and the J gene lost 11 bases, with 16 bases spanning the gap. CDR1 and CDR2 from the germline V gene are SGHTA and FQGNSA. The length of the CDR3 is 13 residues. Here the CDR3 DNA reads TGTGCCAGCAGCTTCGGCCTCCCCTACAATGCTTTCTTT. Protein product: CASSFGLPYNAFF.

The V and J genes are TRBV10-3 and TRBJ2-1, with a tentative D call TRBD1 (7 bases). The germline V gene has CDR1 ENHRY and CDR2 SYGVKD. The V end lost 4 bases, the J end lost 9 bases, and 10 bases lay between the germline ends. The CDR3 runs to 12 residues. DNA for the CDR3: TGTGCCATCAGTGTGCAGGGGGGTGAGCAGTTCTTC. Protein product: CAISVQGGEQFF.